These T cell receptor beta chains were read from a single sample in a study of control samples from healthy donors and cancer patients. Profiled with immunoSEQ multiplex PCR; TCRdb holds only in-frame clones, not every one. The table records about 170,000 clones, roughly 91% of them present only once. The sequenced material came from blood. The receptors stem from a woman aged 25 to 39 in good health. The CDR3 runs from the conserved cysteine through the conserved F or W. A D gene is named only where the DNA matches it firmly. For some rows the clone size is stated as once, few or many, or as a class when expanded; others skip it.

V	size	J	D	CDR3	DNA
TRBV19	once	TRBJ1-3	-	CASSTTSGNTIYF	TGTGCCAGTAGTACAACCTCTGGAAACACCATATATTTT
TRBV11-2	-	TRBJ1-4	TRBD1	CASRPGTGNEKLFF	TGTGCCAGCAGACCCGGGACAGGGAACGAAAAACTGTTTTTT
TRBV19	once	TRBJ1-4	-	CASSIPTTNEKLFF	TGTGCCAGTAGTATTCCTACAACTAATGAAAAACTGTTTTTT
TRBV7-9	-	TRBJ1-2	-	CASSLSRYGANYGYTF	TGTGCCAGCAGCTTAAGTAGATACGGAGCTAACTATGGCTACACCTTC
TRBV15	-	TRBJ2-7	TRBD1	CARGQGRHEQYF	TGTGCCAGAGGACAGGGGCGCCACGAGCAGTACTTC
TRBV27	-	TRBJ1-4	-	CASSSGQGGEKLFF	TGTGCCAGCAGTTCAGGCCAGGGAGGCGAAAAACTGTTTTTT
TRBV7-2	once	TRBJ2-7	TRBD2	CASSLTGGPNEQYF	TGTGCCAGCAGCTTAACGGGAGGGCCGAACGAGCAGTACTTC
TRBV3-1/TRBV3-2	-	TRBJ1-2	TRBD1	CASSQRYGQAYNYGYTF	TGTGCCAGCAGCCAAAGGTACGGACAGGCCTATAACTATGGCTACACCTTC
TRBV7-9	-	TRBJ1-5	-	CASSLGTTVYSNQPQHF	TGTGCCAGCAGCTTAGGAACTACAGTGTATAGCAATCAGCCCCAGCATTTT
TRBV4-2	-	TRBJ1-3	-	CASSQYPGASGNTIYF	TGTGCCAGCAGCCAATATCCGGGGGCCTCTGGAAACACCATATATTTT
TRBV7-9	-	TRBJ2-7	TRBD1	CASSPQGDEQYF	TGTGCCAGCAGCCCACAGGGGGACGAGCAGTACTTC
TRBV28	once	TRBJ1-4	TRBD1	CASSFPGTGDEKLFF	TGTGCCAGCAGTTTCCCCGGGACAGGGGATGAAAAACTGTTTTTT
TRBV27	-	TRBJ1-3	TRBD1	CASSRQGAGNTIYF	TGTGCCAGCAGTCGACAGGGGGCCGGAAACACCATATATTTT
TRBV25-1	-	TRBJ2-7	TRBD1	CASSEKKGDRVYEQYF	TGTGCCAGCAGTGAAAAAAAAGGGGACAGGGTCTACGAGCAGTACTTC
TRBV24-1	once	TRBJ2-4	TRBD1	CATSDAGGEVGNIQYF	TGTGCCACCAGTGACGCAGGGGGCGAAGTGGGGAACATTCAGTACTTC
TRBV7-3	-	TRBJ2-7	-	CASSLGEGSYEQYF	TGTGCCAGCAGCTTAGGGGAAGGCTCCTACGAGCAGTACTTC
TRBV7-2	-	TRBJ2-4	TRBD1	CASSLTGGADIQYF	TGTGCCAGCAGCTTGACAGGGGGCGCGGACATTCAGTACTTC
TRBV9	-	TRBJ1-3	-	CASSAGYSGNTIYF	TGTGCCAGCAGCGCAGGGTACTCTGGAAACACCATATATTTT
TRBV12-3/TRBV12-4	-	TRBJ1-1	-	CASSFGETEAFF	TGTGCCAGCAGTTTTGGGGAAACTGAAGCTTTCTTT
TRBV6-5	-	TRBJ2-1	TRBD1	CASRRDRGRNEQFF	TGTGCCAGCCGCCGGGACAGGGGGCGGAATGAGCAGTTCTTC
TRBV5-4	-	TRBJ1-6	-	CASSLGGVGVDSPLHF	TGTGCCAGCAGCTTGGGAGGAGTCGGTGTGGATTCACCCCTCCACTTT
TRBV7-2	-	TRBJ2-1	-	CASSLWGVPYNEQFF	TGTGCCAGCAGCTTATGGGGGGTACCCTACAATGAGCAGTTCTTC
TRBV7-3	-	TRBJ2-2	-	CASSRRLGTGELFF	TGTGCCAGCAGCCGGCGACTCGGCACCGGGGAGCTGTTTTTT
TRBV12-3/TRBV12-4	once	TRBJ1-1	-	CASSFGYTEAFF	TGTGCCAGCAGTTTCGGATACACTGAAGCTTTCTTT
TRBV7-3	-	TRBJ2-3	-	CASSLAGTSTDTQYF	TGTGCCAGCAGCTTAGCGGGGACTAGCACAGATACGCAGTATTTT
TRBV18	-	TRBJ1-5	-	CASSVTVNQPQHF	TGTGCCAGCTCAGTCACGGTTAATCAGCCCCAGCATTTT
TRBV6-2/TRBV6-3	-	TRBJ1-5	-	CASSSAVYSNQPQHF	TGTGCCAGCAGTTCGGCGGTCTATAGCAATCAGCCCCAGCATTTT
TRBV6-6	-	TRBJ1-1	-	CASRGGPDTEAFF	TGTGCCAGCAGAGGGGGGCCGGACACTGAAGCTTTCTTT
TRBV7-8	-	TRBJ1-5	TRBD1	CASSLRGGGTNQPQHF	TGTGCCAGCAGCTTAAGAGGAGGGGGCACCAATCAGCCCCAGCATTTT
TRBV30	-	TRBJ2-5	TRBD2	CAWSWGGSQETQYF	TGTGCCTGGAGTTGGGGGGGGTCCCAAGAGACCCAGTACTTC
TRBV6-2/TRBV6-3	-	TRBJ1-2	TRBD1	CASSYRTGGFGYTF	TGTGCCAGCAGTTATAGGACAGGGGGCTTCGGCTACACCTTC
TRBV30	-	TRBJ2-7	TRBD2	CAWSRPTSGRGREQYF	TGTGCCTGGAGCCGACCAACTAGCGGGAGGGGGCGCGAGCAGTACTTC
TRBV6-5	-	TRBJ1-1	-	CASRTGLRAFF	TGTGCCAGCAGAACAGGGTTGAGAGCTTTCTTT
TRBV29-1	-	TRBJ1-5	-	CSVVVSNQPQHF	TGCAGCGTTGTAGTGAGCAATCAGCCCCAGCATTTT
TRBV5-4	-	TRBJ2-7	TRBD2	CASSLSSGSSYEQYF	TGTGCCAGCAGCTTGAGCAGCGGGAGCTCCTACGAGCAGTACTTC
TRBV7-9	-	TRBJ2-5	TRBD1	CASSLTGAETQYF	TGTGCCAGCAGCTTGACAGGGGCAGAGACCCAGTACTTC
TRBV28	-	TRBJ1-2	-	CASRSGPNYGYTF	TGTGCCAGCAGATCCGGGCCTAACTATGGCTACACCTTC
TRBV28	-	TRBJ1-5	-	CASSLLYQPQHF	TGTGCCAGCAGTTTATTATATCAGCCCCAGCATTTT
TRBV7-9	-	TRBJ2-2	-	CASTYTGELFF	TGTGCCAGCACCTACACCGGGGAGCTGTTTTTT
TRBV27	-	TRBJ1-6	-	CASSFRGVSPLHF	TGTGCCAGCAGTTTTAGGGGAGTTTCACCCCTCCACTTT
TRBV12-5	-	TRBJ2-7	TRBD1	CASGSPGQAYEQYF	TGTGCTAGTGGGTCCCCGGGACAGGCCTACGAGCAGTACTTC
TRBV9	-	TRBJ1-4	-	CASSVAPGPNEKLFF	TGTGCCAGCAGCGTAGCTCCGGGACCTAATGAAAAACTGTTTTTT
TRBV5-1	-	TRBJ1-2	-	CASSLEFANYGYTF	TGCGCCAGCAGCTTGGAGTTCGCTAACTATGGCTACACCTTC
TRBV7-6	-	TRBJ2-7	TRBD1	CASSLRAGTGNYEQYF	TGTGCCAGCAGCCTACGTGCCGGGACAGGGAACTACGAGCAGTACTTC
TRBV5-4	-	TRBJ2-6	TRBD1	CASSAGTVPPGANVLTF	TGTGCCAGCAGCGCCGGGACAGTTCCGCCTGGGGCCAACGTCCTGACTTTC
TRBV11-2	once	TRBJ2-7	-	CASSLVGHEQYF	TGTGCCAGCAGCTTAGTGGGCCACGAGCAGTACTTC
TRBV14	-	TRBJ2-7	TRBD1	CTSSQASGTGLYEQYF	TGTACCAGCAGCCAAGCTTCCGGGACAGGGTTATACGAGCAGTACTTC
TRBV18	-	TRBJ2-1	-	CASSPAASSYNEQFF	TGTGCCAGCTCACCGGCAGCGAGCTCCTACAATGAGCAGTTCTTC
TRBV24-1	-	TRBJ1-5	TRBD1	CATSDDRGPNQPQHF	TGTGCCACCAGTGATGACAGGGGTCCCAATCAGCCCCAGCATTTT
TRBV20-1	-	TRBJ1-3	-	CSASFRSGNTIYF	TGCAGTGCTAGTTTCCGCTCTGGAAACACCATATATTTT